The entry below describes one T cell receptor (beta chain). This clonotype turned up a few times. There is no known antigen for this receptor. Base quality data are lacking; no much larger clone is found one base away. The source of the sample is a study of T-cell reconstitution after alpha-beta-depleted transplantation in children (dated by TCRdb to 2015 to 2016). Background on the whole study: T-cell immune reconstitution after TCRalphabeta/CD19-depleted allogeneic hematopoietic cell transplantation in children was quantitatively tracked in the study by means of TCR repertoire profiling. What the research found in general, with its limitations: The apparently early recovery of alphabetaT-cell counts about two months after transplant reportedly depended on only several hundred rapidly expanded clones that came from non-depleted graft cells. The frequencies of hyperexpanded clones fell over the following months, and after one year, T-cell counts and TCRbeta diversity were mostly attributed to newly produced T cells. In some patients, the high TCRbeta diversity seen at day 60 was put down to recipient T cells and intrathymic progenitors that had survived conditioning.

The treatment or condition label, as the study defines it: allogeneic hematopoietic cell transplantation with graft depleted of TCRalphabeta T cells and CD19 B cells. The children who served as transplant recipients had been given grafts of TCRalphabeta/CD19-depleted allogeneic hematopoietic cells. The CDR3 measures 15 amino acids from cysteine to phenylalanine. The read is trimmed to its CDR3 DNA, 45 bases read in frame from base 1. Ends trimmed: V by 2 bases, J by 5 bases; bases unmatched to a gene: 7. CDR1 KGHSH and CDR2 LQKENI were looked up in the germline V gene. The method was PCR. Instrument on record: Illumina HiSeq 2500. TCR libraries were prepared with molecular barcoding, using unique molecular identifiers to normalize TCRbeta repertoire quantification. The public reads were reprocessed in TCRdb via fastp at Q25 and MiXCR, keeping in-frame beta chains. When rows share a CDR3 protein, they turn into one entry using the most common DNA and genes. Recorded for this sample are approximately 630,000 distinct CDR3 sequences; roughly 13% of them occurred a single time. The ten largest clones represent roughly 0.84% of the sample.

The chain was built from TRBV18 and TRBJ2-5, with 8 junctional bases fitting TRBD2. Source: PBMCs, taken before TCRalphabeta/CD19-depleted stem cell transplant. This clonotype originated in a girl aged 2-10 years with congenital amegakaryocytic thrombocytopenia, due to receive a stem cell transplant. The DNA sequence follows: TGTGCCAGCTCACCAAACCGGGCTAGCGGGGAGACCCAGTACTTC. It specifies CASSPNRASGETQYF.